One sample yielded the 8 T cell receptor beta chains listed below, sequenced in a study of T cells after posttransplantation cyclophosphamide. Sequencing was performed with immunoSEQ multiplex PCR; in TCRdb, only in-frame clones are kept and a portion is missing. The table shows tens of thousands of clones, with roughly 92% occurring only once. The sample consisted of PBMCs. The receptors here all came from a woman between 50 and 59 years old in good health and a related stem cell transplant donor.

The chain carries TRBV5-1 and TRBJ2-1; D may be TRBD2 (5 bases). Per germline, CDR1 SGHRS and CDR2 YFSETQ. The CDR3 has 15 residues. V lost 0 bases, J lost 7 bases, and 14 bases lay in between. This CDR3 reads CASSLAGPSWNEQFF. CDR3 coding DNA: TGCGCCAGCAGCTTGGCCGGGCCTAGCTGGAATGAGCAGTTCTTC.

This chain joins TRBV19 and TRBJ2-7; 12 bases are shared with TRBD2. V dropped 5 bases and J dropped 2; count of bases not matched to a gene: 1. The CDR3 extends over 14 amino acids. Germline V gives CDR1 LNHDA, CDR2 SQIVND (reference sequence). The CDR3 loop reads CASSASGGAYEQYF. The CDR3 coding sequence is TGTGCCAGTAGTGCTAGCGGGGGGGCCTACGAGCAGTACTTC.

The rearrangement links TRBV9 to TRBJ1-2; D is possibly TRBD1 (5 bases). V lost 0 bases and J lost 4, with 13 bases in between. CDR1 is SGDLS and CDR2 is YYNGEE in the germline V gene. This CDR3 contains 15 residues. The CDR3 DNA reads TGTGCCAGCAGCGTAGGCAGGGAAGCCCCCTATGGCTACACCTTC. Protein sequence: CASSVGREAPYGYTF.

The chain has TRBV7-3 and TRBJ2-7; possibly TRBD2 for D (5 bases). The CDR3 loop spans 13 amino acids. Deletions cut 5 bases from V and 6 bases from J, with 14 bases between. Germline CDR1 SGHTA, CDR2 FQGTGA. CDR3 in DNA: TGTGCCAGCAGCCCGGGCGGGTTGGGCGAGCAGTACTTC. The encoded protein is CASSPGGLGEQYF.

V gene TRBV5-5 combines with J gene TRBJ2-5; perhaps TRBD1 as D (5 bases). Trimming shortened V by 4 bases and J by 1 base, and 8 bases separated the two germline ends. The CDR3 contains 13 residues. CDR1 SGHKS and CDR2 YYEKEE come from the germline V gene (reference sequence). CDR3 amino acids: CASSQGLQETQYF. CDR3 DNA: TGTGCCAGCAGCCAGGGTCTCCAAGAGACCCAGTACTTC.

The rearrangement uses TRBV5-1 and TRBJ2-4, with D unresolved. CDR1 is SGHRS and CDR2 is YFSETQ in the germline V gene. Trimming pared 0 bases from V and 0 bases from J, leaving 7 bases between. CDR3 length equals 15 residues. Here the CDR3 DNA reads TGCGCCAGCAGCTTGGGTCAGTTAGCCAAAAACATTCAGTACTTC. Amino acids: CASSLGQLAKNIQYF.

CDR3 region: CASSYSTENTEAFF. CDR3 in DNA: TGTGCCAGCAGCTACAGTACAGAGAACACTGAAGCTTTCTTT. This chain links TRBV7-9 with TRBJ1-1, with D unresolved. Trimming shortened V by 4 bases and J by 1 base, and 10 bases separated the two germline ends. The CDR3 is 14 residues long. Germline values: CDR1 SEHNR, CDR2 FQNEAQ (reference sequence).

The chain carries TRBV5-4 and TRBJ1-2; the match to TRBD1 covers 11 bases. The CDR3 sequence is 18 residues long. With 4 bases clipped from V and 0 bases from J, the junction kept 11 bases outside the gene matches. Germline V gene sequence: CDR1 SGHNT, CDR2 YYREEE (reference sequence). The CDR3 loop reads CASSGGGQGANANYGYTF. The CDR3 DNA reads TGTGCCAGCAGCGGGGGCGGACAGGGGGCGAACGCTAACTATGGCTACACCTTC.